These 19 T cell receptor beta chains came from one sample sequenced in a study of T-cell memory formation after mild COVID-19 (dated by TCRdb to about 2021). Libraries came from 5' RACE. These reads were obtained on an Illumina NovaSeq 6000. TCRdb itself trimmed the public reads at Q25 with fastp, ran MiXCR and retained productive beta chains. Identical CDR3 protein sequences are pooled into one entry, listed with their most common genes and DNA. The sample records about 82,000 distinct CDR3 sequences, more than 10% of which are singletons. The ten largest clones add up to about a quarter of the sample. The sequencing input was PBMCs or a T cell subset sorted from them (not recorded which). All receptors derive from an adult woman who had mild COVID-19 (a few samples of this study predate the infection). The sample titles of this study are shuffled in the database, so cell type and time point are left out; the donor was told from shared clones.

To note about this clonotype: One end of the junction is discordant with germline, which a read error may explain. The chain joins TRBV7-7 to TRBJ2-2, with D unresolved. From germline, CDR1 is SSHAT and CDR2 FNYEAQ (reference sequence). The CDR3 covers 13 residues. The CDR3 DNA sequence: TGTGCTAGCAGCTTAGTAGGCGCCGGGGAGCTGTTTTTT. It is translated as CASSLVGAGELFF.

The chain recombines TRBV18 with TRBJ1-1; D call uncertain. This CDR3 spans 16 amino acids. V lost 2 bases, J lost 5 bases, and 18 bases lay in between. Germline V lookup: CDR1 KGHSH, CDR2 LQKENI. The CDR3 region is CASSPSSARSGTEAFF. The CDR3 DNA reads TGTGCCAGCTCACCAAGTTCGGCACGGTCGGGGACTGAAGCTTTCTTT.

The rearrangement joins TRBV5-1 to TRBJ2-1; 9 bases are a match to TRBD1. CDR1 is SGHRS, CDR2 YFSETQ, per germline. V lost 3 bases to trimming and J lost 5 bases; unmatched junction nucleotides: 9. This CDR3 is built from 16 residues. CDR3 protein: CASSSSDRGGHNEQFF. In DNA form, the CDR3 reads TGCGCCAGCAGCTCCTCGGACAGGGGTGGGCACAATGAGCAGTTCTTC.

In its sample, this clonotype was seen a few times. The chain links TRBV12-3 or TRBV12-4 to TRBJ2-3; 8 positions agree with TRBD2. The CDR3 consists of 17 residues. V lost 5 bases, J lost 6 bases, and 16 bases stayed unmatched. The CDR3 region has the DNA TGTGCCAGCAGTCCCCCCGGGGGGGCTCCCTCTGGGGATACGCAGTATTTT. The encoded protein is CASSPPGGAPSGDTQYF.

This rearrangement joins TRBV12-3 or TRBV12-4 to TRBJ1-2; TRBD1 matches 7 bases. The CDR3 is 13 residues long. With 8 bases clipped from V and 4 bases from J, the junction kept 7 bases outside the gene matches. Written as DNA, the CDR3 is TGTGCCAGCGGAAAACAGGGGTTCTATGGCTACACCTTC. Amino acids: CASGKQGFYGYTF.

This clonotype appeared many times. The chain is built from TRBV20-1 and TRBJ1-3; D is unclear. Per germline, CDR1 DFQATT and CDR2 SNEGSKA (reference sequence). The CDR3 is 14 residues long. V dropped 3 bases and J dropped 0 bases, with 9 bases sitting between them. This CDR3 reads CSASPDPSGNTIYF. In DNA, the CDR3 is TGCAGTGCTAGCCCCGATCCCTCTGGAAACACCATATATTTT.

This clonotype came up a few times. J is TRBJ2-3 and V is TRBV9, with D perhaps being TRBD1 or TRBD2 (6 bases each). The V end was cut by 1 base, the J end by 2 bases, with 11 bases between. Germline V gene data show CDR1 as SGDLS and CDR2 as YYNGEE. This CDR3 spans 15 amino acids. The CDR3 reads CASSVTGAYTDTQYF. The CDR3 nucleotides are TGTGCCAGCAGCGTAACGGGGGCCTACACAGATACGCAGTATTTT.

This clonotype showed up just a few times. The CDR3 sequence: CASSLEVGQRLYNEQFF. The CDR3 nucleotides are TGTGCCAGCAGCTTAGAAGTCGGCCAGCGACTTTACAATGAGCAGTTCTTC. The J gene is TRBJ2-1, the V gene TRBV7-8; D not certain. The CDR3 spans 17 residues. Looked up from germline, CDR1 is SGHVS and CDR2 is FQNEAQ. V was pared by 1 base and J by 4 bases, with 17 bases between.

CDR3: CASTPPGTSGPKNTDTQYF. The CDR3 DNA reads as TGTGCCAGCACTCCTCCCGGGACTAGCGGTCCCAAGAACACAGATACGCAGTATTTT. The J gene is TRBJ2-3, the V gene TRBV28; the match to TRBD2 covers 11 bases. The CDR3 is made up of 19 amino acids. V dropped 7 bases and J dropped 2; count of bases not matched to a gene: 17. Germline CDR1 is MDHEN and CDR2 is SYDVKM.

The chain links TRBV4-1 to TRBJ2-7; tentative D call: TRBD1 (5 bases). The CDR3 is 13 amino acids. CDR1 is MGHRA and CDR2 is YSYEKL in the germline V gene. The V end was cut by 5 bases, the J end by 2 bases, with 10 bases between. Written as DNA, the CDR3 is TGCGCCAGCAGCGCGAAACAGGCCTACGAGCAGTACTTC. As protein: CASSAKQAYEQYF.

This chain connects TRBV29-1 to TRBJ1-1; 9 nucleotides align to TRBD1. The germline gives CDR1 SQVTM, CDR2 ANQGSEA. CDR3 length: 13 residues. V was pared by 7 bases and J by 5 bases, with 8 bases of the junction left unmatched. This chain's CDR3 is CSATDRGDTEAFF. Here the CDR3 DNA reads TGCAGCGCCACGGACAGGGGCGATACTGAAGCTTTCTTT.

The DNA of the CDR3 is TGTGCCACCAGTGATTCGACAGGGCTTCCCTACAATGAGCAGTTCTTC. As protein: CATSDSTGLPYNEQFF. V is TRBV24-1 and J is TRBJ2-1; 7 bases map to TRBD1. J lost 2 bases, V lost 2 bases, and 5 bases had no gene match. Germline CDR1 is KGHDR and CDR2 is SFDVKD. There are 16 residues in the CDR3.

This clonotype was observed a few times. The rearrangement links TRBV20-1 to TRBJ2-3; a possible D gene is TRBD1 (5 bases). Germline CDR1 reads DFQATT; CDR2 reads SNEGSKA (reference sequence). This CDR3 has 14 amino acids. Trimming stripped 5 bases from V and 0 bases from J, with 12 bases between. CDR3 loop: CSARLTESTDTQYF. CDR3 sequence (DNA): TGCAGTGCTCGATTGACAGAAAGCACAGATACGCAGTATTTT.

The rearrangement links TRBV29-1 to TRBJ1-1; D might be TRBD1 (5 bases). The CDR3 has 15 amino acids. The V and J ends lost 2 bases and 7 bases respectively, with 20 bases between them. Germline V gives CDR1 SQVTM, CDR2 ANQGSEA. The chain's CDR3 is CSVEIGRSGGGEAFF. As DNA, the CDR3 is TGCAGCGTTGAAATCGGGCGATCGGGTGGGGGTGAAGCTTTCTTT. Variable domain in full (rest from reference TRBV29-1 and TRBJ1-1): SAVISQKPSRDICQRGTSLTIQCQVDSQVTMMFWYRQQPGQSLTLIATANQGSEATYESGFVIDKFPISRPNLTFSTLTVSNMSPEDSSIYLCSVEIGRSGGGEAFFGQGTRLTVV.

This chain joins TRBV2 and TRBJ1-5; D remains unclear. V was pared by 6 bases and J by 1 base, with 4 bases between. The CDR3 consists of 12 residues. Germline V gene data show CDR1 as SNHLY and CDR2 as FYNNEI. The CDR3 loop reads CASRSSNQPQHF. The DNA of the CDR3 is TGTGCCAGCAGATCCAGCAATCAGCCCCAGCATTTT. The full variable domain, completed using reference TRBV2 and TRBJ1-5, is EPEVTQTPSHQVTQMGQEVILRCVPISNHLYFYWYRQILGQKVEFLVSFYNNEISEKSEIFDDQFSVERPDGSNFTLKIRSTKLEDSAMYFCASRSSNQPQHFGDGTRLSIL.

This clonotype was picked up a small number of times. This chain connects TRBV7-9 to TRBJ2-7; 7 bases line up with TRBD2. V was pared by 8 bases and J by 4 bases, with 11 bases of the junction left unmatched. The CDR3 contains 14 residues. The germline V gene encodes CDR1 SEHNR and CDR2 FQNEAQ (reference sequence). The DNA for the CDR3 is TGTGCCAGCCTGGGTCACAGCGGGGTATACGAGCAGTACTTC. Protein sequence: CASLGHSGVYEQYF.

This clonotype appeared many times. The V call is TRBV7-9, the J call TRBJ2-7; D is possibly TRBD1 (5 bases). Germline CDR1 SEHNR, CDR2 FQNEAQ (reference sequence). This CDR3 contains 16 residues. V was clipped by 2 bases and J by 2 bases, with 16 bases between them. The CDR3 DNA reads TGTGCCAGCAGCTTAACAAGGGGCGAATCTCCCTACGAGCAGTACTTC. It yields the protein CASSLTRGESPYEQYF.

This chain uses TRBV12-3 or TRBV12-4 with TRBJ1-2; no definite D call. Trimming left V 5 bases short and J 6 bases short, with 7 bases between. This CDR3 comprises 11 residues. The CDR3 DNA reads TGTGCCAGCAGTCCGCCGGATGGCTACACCTTC. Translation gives CASSPPDGYTF.

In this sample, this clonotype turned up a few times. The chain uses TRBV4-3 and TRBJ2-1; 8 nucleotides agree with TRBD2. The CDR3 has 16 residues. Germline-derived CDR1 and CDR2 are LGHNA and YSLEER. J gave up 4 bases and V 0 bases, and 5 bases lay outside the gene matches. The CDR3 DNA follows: TGCGCCAGCAGCCAAGAACTAGCGGAGCTTTACAATGAGCAGTTCTTC. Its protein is CASSQELAELYNEQFF.